This T cell receptor (beta chain) was sequenced in a study of T cell changes during pregnancy in multiple sclerosis. Trimming removed 0 bases from V and 3 bases from J, with 13 bases in between. This CDR3 region has 16 residues. Germline V gene sequence: CDR1 SGHNT, CDR2 YENEEA. Assay used: immunoSEQ multiplex PCR; TCRdb lists only in-frame clones, some missing. The sample consists of roughly 87,000 clones, around 93% of them appearing once. The clonotype comes from a female donor in good health, serving as a control in a pregnancy study. Some clones in this sample may be carry-over from other donors' samples. V and J are TRBV11-3 and TRBJ2-3; a weak D match, TRBD1 (6 bases). Sequenced material: PBMCs, taken in the first trimester of pregnancy. This chain's CDR3 is CASSLEAGERTDTQYF. DNA of the CDR3: TGTGCCAGCAGCTTAGAGGCAGGGGAGAGGACAGATACGCAGTATTTT. Complete variable domain (other parts from reference TRBV11-3 and TRBJ2-3): EAGVVQSPRYKIIEKKQPVAFWCNPISGHNTLYWYLQNLGQGPELLIRYENEEAVDDSQLPKDRFSAERLKGVDSTLKIQPAELGDSAVYLCASSLEAGERTDTQYFGPGTRLTVL.